These 18 T cell receptor beta chains were all obtained from the same sample, sequenced in a study of cytomegalovirus exposure and HLA in healthy donors. PCR employed 60 Vbeta and 13 Jbeta primers. Here immunoSEQ multiplex PCR was the method, and the copy in TCRdb shows in-frame clones only, minus some. The repertoire holds about 190,000 clones, with about 88% as singletons. The sequencing sample was made of PBMCs. The receptor source for this set is a woman in her twenties or thirties in good health and CMV-seronegative.

The J gene is TRBJ2-1, the V gene TRBV2, with 10 bases aligning to TRBD1. There are 15 residues in the CDR3. The trim removed 8 bases at V and 3 bases at J, leaving 7 bases unmatched. Germline CDR1 reads SNHLY; CDR2 reads FYNNEI. The CDR3 here is CASRSRTGGYNEQFF. CDR3 nucleotides: TGTGCCAGCCGATCCAGGACAGGGGGCTACAATGAGCAGTTCTTC.

This clone was seen just once. The chain has TRBV30 and TRBJ2-6, with TRBD1 matching over 9 bases. Germline lookup yields CDR1 GTSNPN and CDR2 SVGIG (reference sequence). The CDR3 totals 17 residues. Trimming at V came to 1 base and at J to 4 bases, leaving 8 bases not matched to a gene. CDR3 loop: CAWSGPGTGRGANVLTF. The CDR3 DNA sequence: TGTGCCTGGAGTGGTCCCGGGACAGGGCGCGGGGCCAACGTCCTGACTTTC. The full variable domain, in which reference TRBV30 and TRBJ2-6 provide the parts outside the CDR3, is SQTIHQWPATLVQPVGSPLSLECTVEGTSNPNLYWYRQAAGRGLQLLFYSVGIGQISSEVPQNLSASRPQDRQFILSSKKLLLSDSGFYLCAWSGPGTGRGANVLTFGAGSRLTVL.

This clone was observed once. The chain joins TRBV5-6 to TRBJ1-5; TRBD1 matches 7 bases. CDR3 length equals 14 residues. In germline, CDR1 is SGHDT, CDR2 YYEEEE. The ends lost 4 bases at V and 1 base at J; junction bases unmatched: 2. The CDR3: CASSRDSSNQPQHF. The CDR3 region has the DNA TGTGCCAGCAGCCGGGACAGCAGCAATCAGCCCCAGCATTTT.

The V call is TRBV7-2, the J call TRBJ2-7, with TRBD1 matching 7 bases. Germline CDR1 and CDR2: SGHTA and FQGNSA. V lost 3 bases to trimming and J lost 2 bases; unmatched junction nucleotides: 4. This CDR3 region has 14 residues. CDR3 DNA sequence: TGTGCCAGCAGCTTCAGCACAGGGGCCTACGAGCAGTACTTC. Its translation is CASSFSTGAYEQYF. The variable domain in full, completed from reference TRBV7-2 and TRBJ2-7, reads GAGVSQSPSNKVTEKGKDVELRCDPISGHTALYWYRQSLGQGLEFLIYFQGNSAPDKSGLPSDRFSAERTGGSVSTLTIQRTQQEDSAVYLCASSFSTGAYEQYFGPGTRLTVT.

The chain uses TRBV14 and TRBJ2-7; TRBD1 matches 9 bases. From germline, CDR1 is SGHDN and CDR2 FVKESK. Trimming at V came to 1 base and at J to 5 bases, leaving 12 bases not matched to a gene. CDR3 size: 17 residues. CDR3 sequence (DNA): TGTGCCAGCAGCCAAGGAAGTACGTGGGACAGGGTAAACGAGCAGTACTTC. Protein sequence: CASSQGSTWDRVNEQYF.

The CDR3 loop reads CASKSSNTEAFF. CDR3 bases: TGTGCCAGCAAAAGTAGTAACACTGAAGCTTTCTTT. The rearrangement links TRBV28 to TRBJ1-1; D is unclear. Germline V gives CDR1 MDHEN, CDR2 SYDVKM. Trimming took off 7 bases at V and 2 bases at J, with 8 bases between the two ends. The CDR3 has 12 residues.

The rearrangement joins TRBV6-6 to TRBJ2-1; perhaps TRBD2 as D (5 bases). The V end was cut by 6 bases, the J end by 0 bases, with 12 bases between. Germline CDR1 MNHNY, CDR2 SVGAGI (reference sequence). There are 15 residues in the CDR3. CDR3 amino acids: CASSRGLSSYNEQFF. The DNA of the CDR3 is TGTGCCAGCAGCCGCGGACTGAGCTCCTACAATGAGCAGTTCTTC.

This chain joins TRBV6-6 and TRBJ2-1, with 11 nucleotides matching TRBD2. The V gene's germline CDR1 is MNHNY and CDR2 SVGAGI (reference sequence). Unmatched junction bases numbered 3, after V lost 5 bases and J lost 3 bases. This CDR3 contains 15 residues. The DNA for the CDR3 is TGTGCCAGCAGTAAAGGGACTAGCGGCTACAATGAGCAGTTCTTC. Amino acid sequence: CASSKGTSGYNEQFF.

The chain combines TRBV15 with TRBJ2-7, with a possible D match to TRBD1 (5 bases). Germline loops: CDR1 LNHNV, CDR2 YYDKDF (reference sequence). The CDR3 is 16 amino acids. Trimming left V 0 bases short and J 7 bases short, with 19 bases between. The CDR3 DNA is TGTGCCACCAGCAGAGACAGGGCCATCAAGGCGGAAGAGCAGTACTTC. It codes for CATSRDRAIKAEEQYF.

This clone has just a few counts. The chain combines TRBV2 with TRBJ2-2, with D unresolved. The V gene's germline CDR1 is SNHLY and CDR2 FYNNEI. There are 14 residues in the CDR3. The V gene lost 1 base and the J gene lost 3 bases, with 6 bases spanning the gap. CDR3 DNA: TGTGCCAGCAGTGAAGGGGCGTACACCGGGGAGCTGTTTTTT. Amino acids: CASSEGAYTGELFF.

CDR3 residues: CASSRAGGPPDTQYF. The DNA for the CDR3 is TGTGCCAGCAGCAGAGCGGGGGGGCCGCCAGATACGCAGTATTTT. The genes are TRBV5-6 and TRBJ2-3, with 10 bases identical to TRBD2. Germline V gene data show CDR1 as SGHDT and CDR2 as YYEEEE. CDR3 length: 15 residues. The V segment lost 4 bases and the J segment 4 bases; nucleotides outside the gene matches: 6. Drawing the rest from reference TRBV5-6 and TRBJ2-3, the complete variable domain is DAGVTQSPTHLIKTRGQQVTLRCSPKSGHDTVSWYQQALGQGPQFIFQYYEEEERQRGNFPDRFSGHQFPNYSSELNVNALLLGDSALYLCASSRAGGPPDTQYFGPGTRLTVL.

This chain uses TRBV7-9 with TRBJ1-2, with D hard to call. Germline CDR1 is SEHNR and CDR2 is FQNEAQ (reference sequence). The CDR3 is 14 residues long. Trimming stripped 7 bases from V and 2 bases from J, with 14 bases between. The CDR3 region has the DNA TGTGCCAGCACCCGTGGGAGCGAAAACTATGGCTACACCTTC. It yields the protein CASTRGSENYGYTF.

The CDR3 sequence is CASSHGTGDFVGNQPQHF. In nucleotides, the CDR3 is TGTGCCAGCAGCCACGGAACAGGGGATTTTGTTGGCAATCAGCCCCAGCATTTT. The chain joins TRBV27 to TRBJ1-5; 7 bases line up with TRBD1. V lost 6 bases to trimming and J lost 2 bases; unmatched junction nucleotides: 16. Germline V lookup: CDR1 MNHEY, CDR2 SMNVEV (reference sequence). This CDR3 has 18 residues.

The CDR3 DNA reads as TGCGCCAGCACCCCTGGACAGACCCTCTCCTACGAGCAGTACTTC. Translating it yields CASTPGQTLSYEQYF. The chain recombines TRBV5-1 with TRBJ2-7, with D possibly being TRBD1 (6 bases). CDR3 length: 15 amino acids. CDR1 SGHRS and CDR2 YFSETQ come from the germline V gene. V dropped 6 bases and J dropped 0 bases, with 16 bases sitting between them.

The chain employs TRBV2 and TRBJ1-1; maybe TRBD1 (6 bases). Trimming took 4 bases from V and 4 from J, leaving 10 bases between them. CDR3 length equals 13 residues. Germline V gene lookup returns CDR1 SNHLY and CDR2 FYNNEI. The CDR3 DNA reads as TGTGCCAGCAGTGTACAGGGTACCACTGAAGCTTTCTTT. This translates into CASSVQGTTEAFF.

This chain connects TRBV28 to TRBJ1-6; the match to TRBD1 covers 10 bases. Trimming cost V 6 bases and J 0 bases; bases outside gene matches: 5. Germline V gene sequence: CDR1 MDHEN, CDR2 SYDVKM. The CDR3 covers 17 residues. The CDR3 sequence: CASRPGQGSSYNSPLHF. CDR3 nucleotide sequence: TGTGCCAGCAGACCGGGACAGGGGAGCTCCTATAATTCACCCCTCCACTTT.

V gene TRBV4-1 combines with J gene TRBJ1-1; D gene unclear. Germline CDR1 MGHRA, CDR2 YSYEKL. CDR3 size: 15 residues. Trimming shortened V by 1 base and J by 0 bases, and 9 bases separated the two germline ends. CDR3: CASSQARHMNTEAFF. Here the CDR3 DNA reads TGCGCCAGCAGCCAAGCGAGGCATATGAACACTGAAGCTTTCTTT.

Here the CDR3 DNA reads TGTGCCAGCAACAGAGCGGGAGGGGAGACCCAGTACTTC. Protein: CASNRAGGETQYF. This chain connects TRBV9 to TRBJ2-5; TRBD2 aligns across 10 bases. Losses at the gene ends were 6 bases for V and 5 bases for J; bases not matched to a gene: 4. The CDR3 spans 13 residues. CDR1 is SGDLS and CDR2 is YYNGEE in the germline V gene.